This T cell receptor (beta chain) was sequenced for a study of T cell responses to AZD1222 COVID-19 vaccine. Study-wide findings and caveats: At baseline, seropositivity was found in only a handful of AZD1222 recipients. In a largely white British group with more females than males, clonal diversity was possibly underestimated. Targeting of unmutated variant regions was reportedly seen in nearly half of spike-specific TCRs.

The CDR3 runs 14 residues. Trimming cost V 8 bases and J 4 bases; bases outside gene matches: 10. Germline CDR1 and CDR2: LNHDA and SQIVND (reference sequence). Researchers grouped second doses given at about 4 or about 12 weeks into one pool. Clones were read by immunoSEQ multiplex PCR, and TCRdb kept only the in-frame ones, dropping some. This sample has some 180,000 clones, with 80% to 95% found just once. Details on this clone: The antigen is undetermined.

The rearrangement uses TRBV19 and TRBJ1-1, with TRBD1 matching 7 bases. The receptor comes from an adult who received the AZD1222 COVID-19 vaccine. Sequenced here: peripheral blood, sampled 28 days after the second AZD1222 dose. CDR3 sequence: CASRQGLLVTEAFF. As DNA, the CDR3 is TGTGCCAGTCGACAGGGCCTCCTTGTCACTGAAGCTTTCTTT.